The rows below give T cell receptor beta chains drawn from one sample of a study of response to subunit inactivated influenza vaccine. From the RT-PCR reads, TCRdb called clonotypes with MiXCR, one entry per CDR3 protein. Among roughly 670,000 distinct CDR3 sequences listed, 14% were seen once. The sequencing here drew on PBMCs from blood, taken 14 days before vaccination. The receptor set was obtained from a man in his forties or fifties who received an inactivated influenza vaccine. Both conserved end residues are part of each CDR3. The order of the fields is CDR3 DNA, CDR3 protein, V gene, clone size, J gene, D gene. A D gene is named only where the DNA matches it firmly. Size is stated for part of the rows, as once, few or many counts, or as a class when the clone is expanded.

CDR3nt: TGTGCCAGTAGTCCGGAAGACAGGGCTTCGGGAGAGACCCAGTACTTC
CDR3aa: CASSPEDRASGETQYF
v_gene: TRBV19
abundance: .
j_gene: TRBJ2-5
d_gene: TRBD1

CDR3nt: TGTGCCAGCAGCGTAGGAGATCTCAGCTCCTACAATGAGCAGTTCTTC
CDR3aa: CASSVGDLSSYNEQFF
v_gene: TRBV9
abundance: few
j_gene: TRBJ2-1
d_gene: .

CDR3nt: TGTGCCAGCAGCCAAGATTGGTTGGGACAGGGGATGACAGATACGCAGTATTTT
CDR3aa: CASSQDWLGQGMTDTQYF
v_gene: TRBV4-2
abundance: .
j_gene: TRBJ2-3
d_gene: TRBD1

CDR3nt: TGTGCCAGCAGTGAAACGACAGCGAGCTCCTATAATTCACCCCTCCACTTT
CDR3aa: CASSETTASSYNSPLHF
v_gene: TRBV6-1
abundance: few
j_gene: TRBJ1-6
d_gene: .

CDR3nt: TGTGCCAGCAGTTATCAAGGGTATGGTGATCAGCCCCAGCATTTT
CDR3aa: CASSYQGYGDQPQHF
v_gene: TRBV6-2/TRBV6-3
abundance: .
j_gene: TRBJ1-5
d_gene: .

CDR3nt: TGCAGTGCTAGGGCGGTCCACAGGGTACGAGATACGCAGTATTTT
CDR3aa: CSARAVHRVRDTQYF
v_gene: TRBV20-1
abundance: few
j_gene: TRBJ2-3
d_gene: .

CDR3nt: TGTGCCAGCAGTTCGAGCATTCCGGGCAGCAATGAGCAGTTCTTC
CDR3aa: CASSSSIPGSNEQFF
v_gene: TRBV12-3/TRBV12-4
abundance: .
j_gene: TRBJ2-1
d_gene: .

CDR3nt: TGTGCCAGCAGAAACGAACTAGATACGCAGTATTTT
CDR3aa: CASRNELDTQYF
v_gene: TRBV27
abundance: .
j_gene: TRBJ2-3
d_gene: .

CDR3nt: TGTGCCAGCAGCTACTCGGGACTACCCGATTTAACCTACAATGAGCAGTTCTTC
CDR3aa: CASSYSGLPDLTYNEQFF
v_gene: TRBV6-2/TRBV6-3
abundance: .
j_gene: TRBJ2-1
d_gene: TRBD2

CDR3nt: TGTGCCAGCAGCTTGGGGGCTAGCCTCAACAATGAGCAGTTCTTC
CDR3aa: CASSLGASLNNEQFF
v_gene: TRBV5-5
abundance: .
j_gene: TRBJ2-1
d_gene: .

CDR3nt: TGTGCCAGCAGTCCCTCGGACAGGGGGAATTCACCCCTCCACTTT
CDR3aa: CASSPSDRGNSPLHF
v_gene: TRBV12-3/TRBV12-4
abundance: few
j_gene: TRBJ1-6
d_gene: TRBD1

CDR3nt: TGTGCCAGCAGCCAATTGGGTGCGTCCTACGAGCAGTACTTC
CDR3aa: CASSQLGASYEQYF
v_gene: TRBV4-2
abundance: .
j_gene: TRBJ2-7
d_gene: .

CDR3nt: TGTGCCAGCAGAAGACAGCGGGGGACTGAAGCTTTCTTT
CDR3aa: CASRRQRGTEAFF
v_gene: TRBV25-1
abundance: few
j_gene: TRBJ1-1
d_gene: .

CDR3nt: TGTGCCAGCAGTTACTCCCGCTTTGGAGGGGCTAATGAAAAACTGTTTTTT
CDR3aa: CASSYSRFGGANEKLFF
v_gene: TRBV6-5
abundance: many
j_gene: TRBJ1-4
d_gene: .

CDR3nt: TGTGCCATCAGTGCTGCAGACGGTAGGTCTGGGGCCAACGTCCTGACTTTC
CDR3aa: CAISAADGRSGANVLTF
v_gene: TRBV10-3
abundance: .
j_gene: TRBJ2-6
d_gene: .

CDR3nt: TGCAGCGTTGATGCAGGGGCGCAAAAAGATATGCAGTATTTT
CDR3aa: CSVDAGAQKDMQYF
v_gene: TRBV29-1
abundance: once
j_gene: TRBJ2-3
d_gene: .

CDR3nt: TGTGCCAGCAGTTTCGGCGGGAACTGGGACGGTTCCTACGAGCAGTACTTC
CDR3aa: CASSFGGNWDGSYEQYF
v_gene: TRBV28
abundance: .
j_gene: TRBJ2-7
d_gene: .

CDR3nt: TGCAGCGGTAGGACTAGCGGAAGTCTACCTTACAATGAGCAGTTCTTC
CDR3aa: CSGRTSGSLPYNEQFF
v_gene: TRBV29-1
abundance: few
j_gene: TRBJ2-1
d_gene: TRBD2

CDR3nt: TGTGCCAGCAGCTTACGGCCGGGACAGACCTACAATGAGCAGTTCTTC
CDR3aa: CASSLRPGQTYNEQFF
v_gene: TRBV7-9
abundance: few
j_gene: TRBJ2-1
d_gene: TRBD1

CDR3nt: TGTGCCACCAGCAGGGGGACAGTGAACACCGGGGAGCTGTTTTTT
CDR3aa: CATSRGTVNTGELFF
v_gene: TRBV15
abundance: .
j_gene: TRBJ2-2
d_gene: TRBD1

CDR3nt: TGTGCCAGCAGCGCACAGATATCGAACACCGGGGAGCTGTTTTTT
CDR3aa: CASSAQISNTGELFF
v_gene: TRBV7-6
abundance: .
j_gene: TRBJ2-2
d_gene: .

CDR3nt: TGTGCCAGCAGCTTAACGGCGACAGGGGCGCAGTATTTT
CDR3aa: CASSLTATGAQYF
v_gene: TRBV7-3
abundance: few
j_gene: TRBJ2-3
d_gene: TRBD1

CDR3nt: TGCGCCAGCAGCTTGGCCGGCGATAGCGGGAGCTCCTACGAGCAGTACTTC
CDR3aa: CASSLAGDSGSSYEQYF
v_gene: TRBV5-1
abundance: few
j_gene: TRBJ2-7
d_gene: TRBD2

CDR3nt: TGTGCCAGCACCTTTAGCGGGGGGTTTTACAATGAGCAGTTCTTC
CDR3aa: CASTFSGGFYNEQFF
v_gene: TRBV12-3/TRBV12-4
abundance: many
j_gene: TRBJ2-1
d_gene: TRBD2

CDR3nt: TGTGCCAGCACTCCGCGTAGCTATGGCTACACCTTC
CDR3aa: CASTPRSYGYTF
v_gene: TRBV28
abundance: few
j_gene: TRBJ1-2
d_gene: .